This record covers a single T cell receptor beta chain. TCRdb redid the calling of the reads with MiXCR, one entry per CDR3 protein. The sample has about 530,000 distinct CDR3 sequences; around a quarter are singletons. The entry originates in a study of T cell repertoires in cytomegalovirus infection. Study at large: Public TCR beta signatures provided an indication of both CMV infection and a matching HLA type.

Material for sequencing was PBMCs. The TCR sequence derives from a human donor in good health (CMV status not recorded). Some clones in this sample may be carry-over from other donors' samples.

CDR3 protein: CASSQDIKETQYF. CDR3 sequence (DNA): TGCGCCAGCAGCCAGGACATTAAAGAGACCCAGTACTTC. The rearrangement links TRBV5-1 to TRBJ2-5; D perhaps matches TRBD1 (5 bases). V was trimmed by 4 bases and J by 3 bases, leaving 10 bases between them. The CDR3 is made up of 13 amino acids. Germline CDR1 is SGHRS and CDR2 is YFSETQ.